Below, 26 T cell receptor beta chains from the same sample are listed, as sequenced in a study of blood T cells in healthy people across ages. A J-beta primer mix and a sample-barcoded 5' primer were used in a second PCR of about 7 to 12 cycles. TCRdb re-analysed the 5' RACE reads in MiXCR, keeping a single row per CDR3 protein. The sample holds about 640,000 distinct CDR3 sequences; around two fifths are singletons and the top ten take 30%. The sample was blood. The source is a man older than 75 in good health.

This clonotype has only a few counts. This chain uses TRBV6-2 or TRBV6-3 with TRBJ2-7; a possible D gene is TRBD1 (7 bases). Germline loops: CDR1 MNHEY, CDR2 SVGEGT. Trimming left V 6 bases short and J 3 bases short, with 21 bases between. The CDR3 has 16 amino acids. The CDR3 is CASSSRMAGQNYEQYF. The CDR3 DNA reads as TGTGCCAGCAGCTCCCGAATGGCGGGACAGAACTACGAGCAGTACTTC.

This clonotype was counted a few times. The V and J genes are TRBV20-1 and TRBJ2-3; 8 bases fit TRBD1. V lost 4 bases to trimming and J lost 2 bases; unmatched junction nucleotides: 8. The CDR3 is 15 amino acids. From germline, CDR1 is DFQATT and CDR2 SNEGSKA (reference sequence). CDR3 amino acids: CSATPGTGPTDTQYF. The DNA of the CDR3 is TGCAGTGCTACCCCTGGGACAGGACCCACAGATACGCAGTATTTT.

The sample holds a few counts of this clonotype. The CDR3, as DNA: TGTGCCAGCAGTGGAGGGACAGAAAAACAAGAGACCCAGTACTTC. This codes for CASSGGTEKQETQYF. This chain connects TRBV6-2 or TRBV6-3 to TRBJ2-5; possible D gene TRBD1, 7 bases. Germline lookup yields CDR1 MNHEY and CDR2 SVGEGT. The CDR3 totals 15 residues. V lost 5 bases and J 2 bases, leaving 15 bases between the germline ends.

The CDR3 DNA reads as TGTGCCAGCAGCCTAGGGACAGGGGGTGTCTATGGCTACACCTTC. Protein: CASSLGTGGVYGYTF. V gene TRBV7-2 combines with J gene TRBJ1-2; TRBD1 matches 11 bases. Germline V lookup: CDR1 SGHTA, CDR2 FQGNSA. The junction had 6 bases not matched to a gene; V was cut back by 5 bases and J by 4 bases. The CDR3 is 15 amino acids. Filled out from reference TRBV7-2 and TRBJ1-2, the complete variable domain reads GAGVSQSPSNKVTEKGKDVELRCDPISGHTALYWYRQSLGQGLEFLIYFQGNSAPDKSGLPSDRFSAERTGGSVSTLTIQRTQQEDSAVYLCASSLGTGGVYGYTFGSGTRLTVV.

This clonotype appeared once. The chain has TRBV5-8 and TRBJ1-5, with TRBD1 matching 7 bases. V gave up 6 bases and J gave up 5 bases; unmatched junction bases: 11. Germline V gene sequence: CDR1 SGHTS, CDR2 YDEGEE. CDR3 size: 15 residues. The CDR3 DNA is TGTGCCAGCACCTTCCAGGGACAGCAAGATCAGCCCCAGCATTTT. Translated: CASTFQGQQDQPQHF.

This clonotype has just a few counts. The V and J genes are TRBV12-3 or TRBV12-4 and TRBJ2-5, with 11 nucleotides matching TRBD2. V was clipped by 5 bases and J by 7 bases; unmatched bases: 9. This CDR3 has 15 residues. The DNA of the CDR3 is TGTGCCAGCAGTCTTAGCGGGAGGGCCAAGGTGACCCAGTACTTC. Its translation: CASSLSGRAKVTQYF.

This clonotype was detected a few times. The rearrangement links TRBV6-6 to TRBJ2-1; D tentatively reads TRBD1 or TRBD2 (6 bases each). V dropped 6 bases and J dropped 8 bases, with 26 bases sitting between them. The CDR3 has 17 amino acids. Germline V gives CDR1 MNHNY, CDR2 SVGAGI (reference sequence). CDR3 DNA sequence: TGTGCCAGCAGCCCCGGACTGAACAGGGAGGCCTTCTATGAGCAGTTCTTC. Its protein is CASSPGLNREAFYEQFF.

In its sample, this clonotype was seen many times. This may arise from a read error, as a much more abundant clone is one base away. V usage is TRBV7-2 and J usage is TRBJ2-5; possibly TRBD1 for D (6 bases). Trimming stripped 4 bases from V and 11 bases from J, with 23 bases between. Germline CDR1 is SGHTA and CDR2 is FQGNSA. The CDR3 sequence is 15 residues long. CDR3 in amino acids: CASSWDTTSGKQQYF. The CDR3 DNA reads TGTGCCAGCAGCTGGGACACTACTTCCGGGAAACAGCAGTACTTC.

The CDR3 spells CSVGGGTGETQFF. For the CDR3, the DNA is TGCAGCGTTGGGGGGGGGACAGGGGAGACCCAGTTCTTC. V and J are TRBV29-1 and TRBJ2-1, with 10 bases aligning to TRBD1. The CDR3 sequence is 13 residues long. Unmatched junction bases numbered 10, after V lost 4 bases and J lost 13 bases. Germline lookup yields CDR1 SQVTM and CDR2 ANQGSEA.

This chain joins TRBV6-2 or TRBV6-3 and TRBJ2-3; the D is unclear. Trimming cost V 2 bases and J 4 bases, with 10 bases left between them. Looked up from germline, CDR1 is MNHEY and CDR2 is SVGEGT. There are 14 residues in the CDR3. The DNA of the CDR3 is TGTGCCAGCAGTTACGCTCGTCAGGCAGATACGCAGTATTTT. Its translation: CASSYARQADTQYF.

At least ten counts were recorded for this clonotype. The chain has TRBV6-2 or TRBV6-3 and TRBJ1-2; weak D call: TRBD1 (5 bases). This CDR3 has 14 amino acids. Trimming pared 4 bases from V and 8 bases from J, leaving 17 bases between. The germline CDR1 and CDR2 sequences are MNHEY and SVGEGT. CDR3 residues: CASSSQGLTRGYTF. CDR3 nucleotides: TGTGCCAGCAGTTCTCAGGGTCTTACACGCGGCTACACCTTC.

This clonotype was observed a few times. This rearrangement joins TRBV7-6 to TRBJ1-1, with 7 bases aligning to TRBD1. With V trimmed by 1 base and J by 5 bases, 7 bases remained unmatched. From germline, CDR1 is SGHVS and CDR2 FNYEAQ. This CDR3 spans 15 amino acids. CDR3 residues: CASSLGGRGQTEAFF. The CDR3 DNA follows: TGTGCCAGCAGCTTAGGGGGGAGGGGGCAGACTGAAGCTTTCTTT.

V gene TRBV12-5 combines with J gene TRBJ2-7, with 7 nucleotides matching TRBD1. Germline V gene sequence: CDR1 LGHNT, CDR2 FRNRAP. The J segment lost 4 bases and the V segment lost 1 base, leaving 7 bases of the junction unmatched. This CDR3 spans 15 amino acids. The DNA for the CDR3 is TGTGCTAGTGGTTTGGGACAGGGTATAGTTTACGAGCAGTACTTC. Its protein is CASGLGQGIVYEQYF.

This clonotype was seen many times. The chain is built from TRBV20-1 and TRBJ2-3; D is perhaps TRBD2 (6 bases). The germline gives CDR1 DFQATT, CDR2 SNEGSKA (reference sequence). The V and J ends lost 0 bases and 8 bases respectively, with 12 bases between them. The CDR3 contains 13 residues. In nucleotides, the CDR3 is TGCAGTGCTAGAGATTTGAGGACTACTACGCAGTATTTT. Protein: CSARDLRTTTQYF.

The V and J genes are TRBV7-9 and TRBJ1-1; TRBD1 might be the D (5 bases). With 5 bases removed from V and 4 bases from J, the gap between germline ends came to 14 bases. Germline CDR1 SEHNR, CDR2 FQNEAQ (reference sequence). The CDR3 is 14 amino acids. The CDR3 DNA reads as TGTGCCAGCAGCGCCCGACAGTTCGGCACTGAAGCTTTCTTT. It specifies CASSARQFGTEAFF. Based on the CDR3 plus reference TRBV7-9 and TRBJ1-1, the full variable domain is DTGVSQNPRHKITKRGQNVTFRCDPISEHNRLYWYRQTLGQGPEFLTYFQNEAQLEKSRLLSDRFSAERPKGSFSTLEIQRTEQGDSAMYLCASSARQFGTEAFFGQGTRLTVV.

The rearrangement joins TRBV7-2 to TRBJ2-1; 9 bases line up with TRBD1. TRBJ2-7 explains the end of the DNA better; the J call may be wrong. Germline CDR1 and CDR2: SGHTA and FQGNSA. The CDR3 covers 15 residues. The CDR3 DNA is TGTGCCAGTGCCCGGGACAGGGACTCCTACAATGAGCAGTACTTC. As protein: CASARDRDSYNEQYF.

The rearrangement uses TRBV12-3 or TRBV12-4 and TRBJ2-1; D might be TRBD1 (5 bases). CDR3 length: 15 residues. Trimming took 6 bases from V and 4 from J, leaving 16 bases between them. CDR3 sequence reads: CASRQTVGGYNEQFF. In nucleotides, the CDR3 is TGTGCCAGCAGACAGACAGTGGGCGGATACAATGAGCAGTTCTTC.

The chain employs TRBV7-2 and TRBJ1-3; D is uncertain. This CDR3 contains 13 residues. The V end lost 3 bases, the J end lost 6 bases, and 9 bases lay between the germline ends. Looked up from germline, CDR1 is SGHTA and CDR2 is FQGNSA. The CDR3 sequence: CASSFKGENTIYF. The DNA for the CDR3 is TGTGCCAGCAGCTTCAAGGGTGAAAACACCATATATTTT.

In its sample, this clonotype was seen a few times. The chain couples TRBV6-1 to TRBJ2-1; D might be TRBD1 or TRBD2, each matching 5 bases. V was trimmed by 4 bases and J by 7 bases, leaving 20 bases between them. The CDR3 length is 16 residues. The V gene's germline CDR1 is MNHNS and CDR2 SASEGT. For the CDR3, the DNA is TGTGCCAGCAGTGCCTCCGGGACGCCTGCGATGAATGAGCAGTTCTTC. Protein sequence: CASSASGTPAMNEQFF.

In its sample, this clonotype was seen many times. The CDR3 DNA follows: TGTGCCAGCAGCCAAGATGGACGGTACAATGAGCAGTTCTTC. The encoded protein is CASSQDGRYNEQFF. The chain has TRBV4-2 and TRBJ2-1; D is uncertain. Trimming cost V 0 bases and J 4 bases, with 7 bases left between them. Germline loops: CDR1 LGHNA, CDR2 YNFKEQ. There are 14 residues in the CDR3.

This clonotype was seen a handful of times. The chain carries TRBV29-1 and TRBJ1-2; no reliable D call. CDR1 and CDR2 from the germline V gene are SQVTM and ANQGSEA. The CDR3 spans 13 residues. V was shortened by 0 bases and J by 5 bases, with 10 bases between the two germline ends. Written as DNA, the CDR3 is TGCAGCGTTGAAGAGTTGACCGGTTATGGCTACACCTTC. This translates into CSVEELTGYGYTF.

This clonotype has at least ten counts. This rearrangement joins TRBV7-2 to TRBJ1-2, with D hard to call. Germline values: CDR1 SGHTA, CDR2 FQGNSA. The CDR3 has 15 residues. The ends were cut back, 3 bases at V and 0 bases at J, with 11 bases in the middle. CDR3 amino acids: CASSLRNRANYGYTF. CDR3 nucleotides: TGTGCCAGCAGCTTGAGGAATCGGGCTAACTATGGCTACACCTTC. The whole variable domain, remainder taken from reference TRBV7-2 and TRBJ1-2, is GAGVSQSPSNKVTEKGKDVELRCDPISGHTALYWYRQSLGQGLEFLIYFQGNSAPDKSGLPSDRFSAERTGGSVSTLTIQRTQQEDSAVYLCASSLRNRANYGYTFGSGTRLTVV.

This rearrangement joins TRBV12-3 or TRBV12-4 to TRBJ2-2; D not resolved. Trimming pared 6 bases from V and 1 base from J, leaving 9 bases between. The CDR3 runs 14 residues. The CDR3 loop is CASRGRQNTGELFF. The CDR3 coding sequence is TGTGCCAGCAGAGGAAGACAGAACACCGGGGAGCTGTTTTTT.

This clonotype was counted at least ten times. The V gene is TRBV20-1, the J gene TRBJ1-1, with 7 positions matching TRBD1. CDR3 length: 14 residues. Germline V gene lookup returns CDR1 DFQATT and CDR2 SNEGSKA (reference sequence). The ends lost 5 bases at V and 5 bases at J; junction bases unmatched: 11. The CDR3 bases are TGCAGTGCTCCCACGACAGGGTCGAGAACTGAAGCTTTCTTT. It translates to CSAPTTGSRTEAFF.

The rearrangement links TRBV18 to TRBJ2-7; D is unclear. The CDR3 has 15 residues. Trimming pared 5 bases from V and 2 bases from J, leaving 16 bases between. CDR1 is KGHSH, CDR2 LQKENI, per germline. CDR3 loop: CASSGAVLGTYEQYF. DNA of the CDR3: TGTGCCAGCTCAGGAGCAGTACTGGGAACCTACGAGCAGTACTTC. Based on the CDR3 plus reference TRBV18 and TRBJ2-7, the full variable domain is NAGVMQNPRHLVRRRGQEARLRCSPMKGHSHVYWYRQLPEEGLKFMVYLQKENIIDESGMPKERFSAEFPKEGPSILRIQQVVRGDSAAYFCASSGAVLGTYEQYFGPGTRLTVT.

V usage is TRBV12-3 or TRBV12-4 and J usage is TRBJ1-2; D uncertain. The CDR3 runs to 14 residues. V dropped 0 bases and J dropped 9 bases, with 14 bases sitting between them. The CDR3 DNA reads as TGTGCCAGCAGTTTAGCGAATTCGTGGGGTAGCTACACCTTC. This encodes CASSLANSWGSYTF.